Given below is one T cell receptor (beta chain) in context. This clone was detected a few times. What antigen it recognizes has not been identified. No much larger clone is present one base from it, and per-base qualities are unavailable. This sample is drawn from a study of control samples from healthy donors and cancer patients (dated by TCRdb to 2019 to 2021). Libraries were made using the immunoSEQ multiplex PCR assay. As stored in TCRdb, this immuneACCESS dataset retains in-frame rearrangements with V and J assigned. A fraction of the clones does not appear; measured against another copy, unresolved V genes explain less than half of the discrepancy, and the remainder lacks a known reason. Counted in this sample were approximately 100,000 clones; more than 75% of them appeared once. The top ten hold 2.1% of the sample. Germline trimming amounts to 4 bases on V and 4 bases on J, with 6 as the count of junction bases outside the gene matches. The germline V gene encodes CDR1 LNHNV and CDR2 YYDKDF (reference sequence). The cysteine opens and the phenylalanine closes a CDR3 of 14 amino acids. CDR3 DNA only is kept here, 42 bases in frame from base 1.

This TCR was sampled from a woman aged 35 to 49 in good health. Recombination linked TRBV15 to TRBJ2-7, with 8 junctional bases fitting TRBD1. Sequenced material: blood. The encoded CDR3 is CATSNDRGGYEQYF. The nucleotide sequence is given as TGTGCCACCAGCAATGACAGGGGAGGATACGAGCAGTACTTC.